Sequencing of this T cell receptor beta chain was carried out in a study of blood T cell repertoires in COVID-19. Germline CDR1 SGHRS, CDR2 YFSETQ. The CDR3 is made up of 17 amino acids. The trim removed 0 bases at V and 6 bases at J, leaving 14 bases unmatched. Assay: immunoSEQ multiplex PCR; the TCRdb copy retains only in-frame clones and omits some. The sample records around 200,000 clones, about nine tenths being singletons. The V gene is TRBV5-1, the J gene TRBJ1-1; 7 nucleotides match TRBD1. The specimen was peripheral blood. The TCR comes from a man aged 40-50 years with acute or convalescent COVID-19. CDR3 bases: TGCGCCAGCAGCTTGGCACCAGGGGGTTTTCCGGGATCTGAAGCTTTCTTT. It translates to CASSLAPGGFPGSEAFF.